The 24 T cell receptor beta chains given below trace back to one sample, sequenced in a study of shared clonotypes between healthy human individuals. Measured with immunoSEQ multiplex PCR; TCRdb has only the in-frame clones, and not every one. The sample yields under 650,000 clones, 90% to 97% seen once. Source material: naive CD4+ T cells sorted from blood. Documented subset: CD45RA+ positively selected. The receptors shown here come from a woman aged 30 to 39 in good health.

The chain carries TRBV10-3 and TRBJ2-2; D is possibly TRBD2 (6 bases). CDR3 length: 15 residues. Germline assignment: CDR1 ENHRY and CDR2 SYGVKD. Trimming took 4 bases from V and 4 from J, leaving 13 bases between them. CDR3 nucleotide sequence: TGTGCCATCAGTGCCCGGGAGTGGGGCACCGGGGAGCTGTTTTTT. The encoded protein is CAISAREWGTGELFF.

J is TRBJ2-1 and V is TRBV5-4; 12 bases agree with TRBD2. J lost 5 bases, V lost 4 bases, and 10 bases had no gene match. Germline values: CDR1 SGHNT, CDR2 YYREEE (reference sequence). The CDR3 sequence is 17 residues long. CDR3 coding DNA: TGTGCCAGCAGCACTGGACTAGCGGGAATCATTGACAATGAGCAGTTCTTC. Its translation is CASSTGLAGIIDNEQFF.

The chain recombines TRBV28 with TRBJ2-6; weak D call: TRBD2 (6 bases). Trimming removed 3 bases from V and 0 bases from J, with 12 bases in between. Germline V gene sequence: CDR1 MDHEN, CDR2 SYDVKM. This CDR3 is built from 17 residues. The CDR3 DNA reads TGTGCCAGCAGTTTGCCTGCGGGGACCTCTGGGGCCAACGTCCTGACTTTC. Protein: CASSLPAGTSGANVLTF. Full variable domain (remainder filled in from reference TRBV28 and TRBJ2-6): DVKVTQSSRYLVKRTGEKVFLECVQDMDHENMFWYRQDPGLGLRLIYFSYDVKMKEKGDIPEGYSVSREKKERFSLILESASTNQTSMYLCASSLPAGTSGANVLTFGAGSRLTVL.

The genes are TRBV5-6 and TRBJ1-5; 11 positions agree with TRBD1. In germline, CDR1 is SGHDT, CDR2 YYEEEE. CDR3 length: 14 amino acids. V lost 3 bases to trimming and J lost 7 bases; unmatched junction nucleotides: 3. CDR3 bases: TGTGCCAGCAGCTGGACAGGGGGCGGCCAGCCCCAGCATTTT. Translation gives CASSWTGGGQPQHF.

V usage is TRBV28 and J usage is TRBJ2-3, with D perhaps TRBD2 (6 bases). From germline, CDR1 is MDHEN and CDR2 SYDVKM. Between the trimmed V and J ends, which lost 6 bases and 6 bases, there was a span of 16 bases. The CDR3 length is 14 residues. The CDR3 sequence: CASRMGPGGDTQYF. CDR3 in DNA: TGTGCCAGCAGAATGGGGCCAGGAGGGGATACGCAGTATTTT.

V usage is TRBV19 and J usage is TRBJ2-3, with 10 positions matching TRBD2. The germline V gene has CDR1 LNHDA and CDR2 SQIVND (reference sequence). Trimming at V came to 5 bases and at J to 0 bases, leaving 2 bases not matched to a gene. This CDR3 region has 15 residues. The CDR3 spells CASSETSGSTDTQYF. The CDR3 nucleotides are TGTGCCAGTAGTGAGACTAGCGGGAGCACAGATACGCAGTATTTT.

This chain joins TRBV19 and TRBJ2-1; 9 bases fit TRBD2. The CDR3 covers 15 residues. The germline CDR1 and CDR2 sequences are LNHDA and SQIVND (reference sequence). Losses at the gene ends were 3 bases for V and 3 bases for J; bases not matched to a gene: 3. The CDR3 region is CASSIIAGVYNEQFF. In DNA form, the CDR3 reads TGTGCCAGTAGTATCATAGCGGGAGTCTACAATGAGCAGTTCTTC.

The CDR3 DNA is TGTGCCATCAGTCCCTACTCCATCCTGAGCTCCTACAATGAGCAGTTCTTC. Translated, it gives CAISPYSILSSYNEQFF. The chain employs TRBV10-3 and TRBJ2-1; D is undetermined. CDR1 and CDR2 (germline): ENHRY, SYGVKD. CDR3 length equals 17 residues. Trimming left V 5 bases short and J 0 bases short, with 17 bases between.

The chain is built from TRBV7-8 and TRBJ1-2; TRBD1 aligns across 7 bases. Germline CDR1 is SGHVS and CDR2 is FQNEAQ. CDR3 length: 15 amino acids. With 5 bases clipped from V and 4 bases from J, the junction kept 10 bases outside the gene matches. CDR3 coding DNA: TGTGCCAGCAGCCCGAGGACAGGCAGTCCCTATGGCTACACCTTC. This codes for CASSPRTGSPYGYTF.

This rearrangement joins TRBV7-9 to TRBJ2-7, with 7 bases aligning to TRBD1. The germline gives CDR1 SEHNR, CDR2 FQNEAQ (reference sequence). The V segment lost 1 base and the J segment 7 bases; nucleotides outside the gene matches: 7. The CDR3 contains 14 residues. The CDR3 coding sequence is TGTGCCAGCAGCTTAGGACAGGGTCCTGGGGAGCAGTACTTC. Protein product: CASSLGQGPGEQYF.

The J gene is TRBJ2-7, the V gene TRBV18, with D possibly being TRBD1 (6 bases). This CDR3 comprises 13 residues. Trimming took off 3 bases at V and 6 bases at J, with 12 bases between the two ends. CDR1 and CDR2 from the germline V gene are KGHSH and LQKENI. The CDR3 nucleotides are TGTGCCAGCTCACCCGAACAGGGTAGCGAGCAGTACTTC. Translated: CASSPEQGSEQYF.

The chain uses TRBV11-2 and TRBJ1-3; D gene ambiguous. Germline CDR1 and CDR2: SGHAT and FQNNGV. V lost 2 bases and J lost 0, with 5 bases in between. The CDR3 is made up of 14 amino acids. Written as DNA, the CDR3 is TGTGCCAGCAGCTTACTCGACTCTGGAAACACCATATATTTT. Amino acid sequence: CASSLLDSGNTIYF.

As DNA, the CDR3 is TGTGCCACCAGCAGAGATGCGGGAGGAACAGGGCTCTCTGGGGCCAACGTCCTGACTTTC. Its protein is CATSRDAGGTGLSGANVLTF. This sequence joins TRBV15 and TRBJ2-6; TRBD2 matches 8 bases. CDR1 and CDR2 (germline): LNHNV, YYDKDF (reference sequence). This CDR3 spans 20 amino acids. J gave up 0 bases and V 0 bases, and 10 bases lay outside the gene matches.

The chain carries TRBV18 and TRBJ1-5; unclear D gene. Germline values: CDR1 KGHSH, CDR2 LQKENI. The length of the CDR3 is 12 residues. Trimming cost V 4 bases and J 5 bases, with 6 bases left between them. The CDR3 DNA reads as TGTGCCAGCTCACTTGGGGATCAGCCCCAGCATTTT. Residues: CASSLGDQPQHF.

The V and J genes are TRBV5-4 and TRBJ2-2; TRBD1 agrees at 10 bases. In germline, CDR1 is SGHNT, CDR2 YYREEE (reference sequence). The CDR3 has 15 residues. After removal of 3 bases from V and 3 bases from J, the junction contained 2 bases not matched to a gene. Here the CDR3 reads CASSSGTGDTGELFF. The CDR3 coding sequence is TGTGCCAGCAGCTCCGGGACAGGGGACACCGGGGAGCTGTTTTTT. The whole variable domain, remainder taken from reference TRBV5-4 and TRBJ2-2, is ETGVTQSPTHLIKTRGQQVTLRCSSQSGHNTVSWYQQALGQGPQFIFQYYREEENGRGNFPPRFSGLQFPNYSSELNVNALELDDSALYLCASSSGTGDTGELFFGEGSRLTVL.

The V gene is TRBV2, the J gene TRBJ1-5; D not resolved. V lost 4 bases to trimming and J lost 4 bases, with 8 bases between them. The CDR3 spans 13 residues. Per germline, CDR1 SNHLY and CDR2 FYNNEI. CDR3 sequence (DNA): TGTGCCAGCAGTGGTGAGGGTAATCAGCCCCAGCATTTT. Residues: CASSGEGNQPQHF.

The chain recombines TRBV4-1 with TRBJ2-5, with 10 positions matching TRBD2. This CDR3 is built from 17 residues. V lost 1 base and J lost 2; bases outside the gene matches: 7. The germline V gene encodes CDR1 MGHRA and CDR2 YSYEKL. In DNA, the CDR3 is TGCGCCAGCAGCCAAGTCAAGTCTAGCGGGAGTCAAGAGACCCAGTACTTC. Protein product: CASSQVKSSGSQETQYF.

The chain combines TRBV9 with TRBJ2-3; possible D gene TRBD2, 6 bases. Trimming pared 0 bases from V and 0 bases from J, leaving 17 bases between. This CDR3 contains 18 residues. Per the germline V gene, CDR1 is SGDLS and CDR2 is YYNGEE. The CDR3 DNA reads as TGTGCCAGCAGCGTAGTTTCCGGGGCTAGCGTTAGCACAGATACGCAGTATTTT. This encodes CASSVVSGASVSTDTQYF. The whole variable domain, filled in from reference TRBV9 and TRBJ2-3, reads DSGVTQTPKHLITATGQRVTLRCSPRSGDLSVYWYQQSLDQGLQFLIQYYNGEERAKGNILERFSAQQFPDLHSELNLSSLELGDSALYFCASSVVSGASVSTDTQYFGPGTRLTVL.

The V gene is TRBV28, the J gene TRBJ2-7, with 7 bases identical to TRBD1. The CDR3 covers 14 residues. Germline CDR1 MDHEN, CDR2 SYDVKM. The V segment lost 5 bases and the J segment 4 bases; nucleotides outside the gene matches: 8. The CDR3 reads CASSKGARGYEQYF. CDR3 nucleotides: TGTGCCAGCAGTAAGGGGGCGCGAGGTTACGAGCAGTACTTC.

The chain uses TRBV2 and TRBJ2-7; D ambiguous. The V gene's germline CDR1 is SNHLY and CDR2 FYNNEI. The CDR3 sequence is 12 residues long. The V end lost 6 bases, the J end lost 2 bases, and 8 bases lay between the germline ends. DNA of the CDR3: TGTGCCAGCAGCGTCAGTACCTACGAGCAGTACTTC. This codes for CASSVSTYEQYF.

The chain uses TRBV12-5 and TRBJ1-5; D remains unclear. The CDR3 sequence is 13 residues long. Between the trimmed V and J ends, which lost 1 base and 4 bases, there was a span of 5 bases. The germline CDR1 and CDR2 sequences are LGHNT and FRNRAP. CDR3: CASGLAPNQPQHF. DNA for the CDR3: TGTGCTAGTGGTTTGGCCCCGAATCAGCCCCAGCATTTT.

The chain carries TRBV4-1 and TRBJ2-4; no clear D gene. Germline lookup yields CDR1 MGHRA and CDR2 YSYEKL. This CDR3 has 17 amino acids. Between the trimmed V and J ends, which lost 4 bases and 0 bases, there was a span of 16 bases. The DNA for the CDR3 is TGCGCCAGCAGCCGGATTTTACAGCCCTTAGCCAAAAACATTCAGTACTTC. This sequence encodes CASSRILQPLAKNIQYF.

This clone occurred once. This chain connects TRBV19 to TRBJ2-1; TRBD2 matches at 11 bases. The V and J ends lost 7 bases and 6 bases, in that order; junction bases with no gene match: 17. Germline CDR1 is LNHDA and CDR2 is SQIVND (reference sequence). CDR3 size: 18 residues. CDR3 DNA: TGTGCCAGTACCCCTCTCGGCGTAGCGGGAGGGCCGGGCAATGAGCAGTTCTTC. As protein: CASTPLGVAGGPGNEQFF.

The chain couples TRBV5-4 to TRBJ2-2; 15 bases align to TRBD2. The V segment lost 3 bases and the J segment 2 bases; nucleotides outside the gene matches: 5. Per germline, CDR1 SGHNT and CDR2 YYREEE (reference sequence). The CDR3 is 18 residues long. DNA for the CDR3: TGTGCCAGCAGCTCCGGACTAGCGGGAGGGGGCAACACCGGGGAGCTGTTTTTT. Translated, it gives CASSSGLAGGGNTGELFF.